This TCR beta chain was documented in a study of graft-versus-host responses after intestinal transplantation. Looking at the study overall: Recipients were all induced with anti-thymocyte globulin, then given tacrolimus and steroids for 2 to 3 years.

TCRdb keeps only in-frame clones here, not all; method: immunoSEQ multiplex PCR. This sample carries 90,000 to 150,000 clones, 85% to 95% of them seen once, and the ten largest clones take 3.3%. About this clone: Its cognate antigen is unknown.

Points from the study as a whole: Researchers found peak circulating GvH clone levels linked to early post-transplant HvG declines. Recipient bone marrow held GvH clones, some seen earlier in ileum or blood. High graft-versus-host to host-versus-graft clonal ratios were seen in allografts of patients with graft-donor T cell macrochimerism.

The source is a human donor who received an intestinal transplant. The sequencing here drew on unstimulated CD8+ T cells sorted from spleen or lymph node cells, taken before intestinal transplant.

The CDR3 loop reads CASSTQGLQYQYYGYTF. The CDR3 DNA reads TGTGCCAGCAGCACCCAGGGGCTTCAGTATCAATACTATGGCTACACCTTC. V and J are TRBV21-1 and TRBJ1-2; TRBD1, the table's D call, was not compared with the DNA. TRBV21-1 is listed as a pseudogene. This CDR3 contains 17 residues.